This T cell receptor (beta chain) was observed in a study of blood T cell repertoires in COVID-19. This clone came up once. Some clones are missing from TCRdb's copy, which holds only in-frame ones; the method was immunoSEQ multiplex PCR. This table holds fewer than 90,000 clones, 85% to 90% found once. V was pared by 4 bases and J by 5 bases, with 19 bases between. Germline V gene lookup returns CDR1 SGHNT and CDR2 YYREEE (reference sequence). The length of the CDR3 is 15 residues. The sequenced sample consisted of peripheral blood. The V call is TRBV5-4, the J call TRBJ2-7, with D possibly being TRBD1 (6 bases). This clonotype was obtained from a woman older than 75 with active or convalescent COVID-19. The chain's CDR3 is CASSRREQGVHEQYF. CDR3 coding DNA: TGTGCCAGCAGCCGTAGGGAACAGGGAGTACACGAGCAGTACTTC.